The clone carrying this T cell receptor beta chain was picked up many times. Its antigen is as yet unknown. The sample is drawn from a study of blood T cells in healthy people across ages. At least 7 million PBMCs were isolated per sample. It was with a sample-barcoded 5' primer and a J-beta primer mix that a second PCR of roughly 6 to 12 cycles was run. MiXCR, run by TCRdb on the 5' RACE reads, gives a single entry per CDR3 protein. The profile covers some 1.5 million distinct CDR3 sequences, with 28% appearing a single time and 7.7% taken by the ten largest. J gave up 2 bases and V 3 bases, and 8 bases lay outside the gene matches. Germline V gene data show CDR1 as DFQATT and CDR2 as SNEGSKA (reference sequence). This CDR3 contains 15 residues. Findings of the study overall: Diversity of TCR beta per million T cells declined in a roughly linear way with age. Higher diversity, along with more naive CD4+ cells, distinguished long-lived donors from aged donors.

Source material: blood. The source is a woman aged 25-40 years in good health. This sequence joins TRBV20-1 and TRBJ2-5; 8 bases line up with TRBD1. CDR3 loop: CSARDGQGGQETQYF. The CDR3 region has the DNA TGCAGTGCTAGGGATGGACAGGGAGGTCAAGAGACCCAGTACTTC.